These 2 T cell receptor beta chains came from one sample sequenced in a study of T cell repertoires in cytomegalovirus infection (dated by TCRdb to about 2019). The treatment or condition label corresponds to: in vitro stimulation with specific CMV peptide epitopes to enrich CMV-specific T cells. The run used an Illumina HiSeq 1500. TCRdb passed the public sequencing reads through fastp at Q25 and MiXCR, retaining productive beta sequences. Each entry is one CDR3 protein sequence, shown with its most common DNA and genes. Present in this sample are approximately 81,000 distinct CDR3 sequences, roughly 25% of which were seen just once. The top ten hold roughly 50% of the sample. Their antigen targets remain unknown. Sequencing was performed on CD8+ T cells from cultured PBMCs, taken from culture after CMV antigen stimulation. Receptor source: a human donor in good health (CMV status not recorded). Some clones in this sample may be carry-over from other donors' samples.

This clonotype appeared a few times. This chain joins TRBV6-1 and TRBJ2-7, with 8 bases lining up with TRBD2. V shed 2 bases and J 0 bases; nucleotides not matched to a gene: 6. Germline V CDR1 and CDR2: MNHNS, SASEGT. This CDR3 contains 16 residues. The CDR3 coding sequence is TGTGCCAGCAGTGAATTTCAAGCGGGGGACTCCTACGAGCAGTACTTC. It yields the protein CASSEFQAGDSYEQYF.

This sequence joins TRBV5-1 and TRBJ1-1; perhaps TRBD1 as D (5 bases). There are 11 residues in the CDR3. V lost 0 bases to trimming and J lost 8 bases, with 5 bases between them. Germline CDR1 SGHRS, CDR2 YFSETQ. CDR3: CASSLDREAFF. The CDR3 coding sequence is TGCGCCAGCAGCTTGGACAGGGAAGCTTTCTTT. The entire variable domain, with the rest obtained from reference TRBV5-1 and TRBJ1-1, is as follows: KAGVTQTPRYLIKTRGQQVTLSCSPISGHRSVSWYQQTPGQGLQFLFEYFSETQRNKGNFPGRFSGRQFSNSRSEMNVSTLELGDSALYLCASSLDREAFFGQGTRLTVV.